This T cell receptor (beta chain) was documented in a study of blood T cells in healthy people across ages (dated by TCRdb to between 2015 and 2016). For the study in its entirety: Template switching captured roughly one uniquely barcoded TCR beta cDNA molecule per two T cells in model experiments. Using deep sequencing normalized with unique cDNA molecular identifiers, the study measured how TCR beta repertoire diversity changes with age. The donors were divided into four age groups: young (average approximately 17 years), middle-aged (approximately 42), aged (around 67) and long-lived (82). The study analyzed two additional independent replicas of 1 million unique cDNA reads from the same blood draw for two donors, one aged 18 to 30 and one aged 80 or older.

Receptor amplification or capture employed 5' RACE. The sequencing machine was an Illumina HiSeq 2500. The second PCR ran for roughly 6 to 11 cycles and used a J-beta primer mix along with a sample-barcoded 5' primer. A template-switch 5' adaptor carrying 12 random nucleotides introduced a unique molecular identifier onto each TCR beta cDNA molecule. At least 3 million CDR3-containing paired-end reads were obtained from each sample. First-strand cDNA was synthesized from all RNA with the Mint cDNA synthesis kit, primed by a TRBC-specific oligonucleotide. Following uracil-DNA glycosylase treatment, a first 18-cycle PCR with universal primers M1SS and BC2_uni_R was performed on all cDNA. On the authors' methods: For normalization, 1 million high-quality reads, each with a distinct molecular identifier, were randomly selected from each sample. Reads sharing molecular identifiers were discarded rather than binned into consensus sequences. MiTCR, set to a Q25 quality threshold and the strictest error-elimination algorithm, was used for CDR3 identification, clonotype clustering and error correction. Lower-bound total TCR beta diversity was estimated with a nonparametric unseen species model using Euler transformation. The raw public data were reprocessed by TCRdb itself: fastp quality trimming at Q25, MiXCR clonotype calling, in-frame beta chains only. Entries are consolidated by CDR3 protein sequence, retaining the most common genes and DNA. TCRdb assigned the V and J calls; the authors' analysis was not used. The sample contains 800,000 or so distinct CDR3 sequences, approximately 25% of them found a single time. Together, the top ten hold roughly 3.5% of the sample.

What the authors observed across the whole study: Since profiling was done on bulk unsorted PBMCs, naive and antigen-experienced compartments could not be conclusively compared. The percentage of naive T cells measured by flow cytometry correlated strongly with observed TCR beta diversity. Observed TCR beta diversity per million T cells fell roughly linearly with age, and a significant reduction was already apparent by age about 43. Compared with the aged group, the long-lived group had more naive CD4+ T cells, fewer expanded clones and increased TCR diversity, suggesting age selection. Estimates of total diversity from one million sequenced T cells were regarded as lower bounds and underestimates. Donor CMV infection status was unknown, potentially confounding age-related changes in expanded clonotypes.

The CDR3 has 16 amino acids, counting the end cysteine and phenylalanine. Just CDR3 DNA is preserved here, 48 bases in frame from base 1. The CDR1 and CDR2 encoded by the germline V gene are SGHRS and YFSETQ. At the junction V is shortened by 3 bases and J by 2 bases; bases outside the gene matches: 6. Notes on this clonotype: Its antigen is currently not known. Base qualities are not recorded, but no much larger clone differs from it by a single base.

Donors were 39 systemically healthy Caucasian individuals from Russia aged roughly 6 to 90 years. Roughly 9 milliliters of peripheral blood were drawn from each donor into EDTA-treated Vacutainer tubes. Ficoll-Paque density-gradient centrifugation was used to isolate PBMCs, with at least 7 million per sample. Total RNA, at least 6 micrograms per sample, was extracted from PBMCs with Trizol reagent. The percentages of naive CD45RAhigh/CD27high T cells were determined by flow cytometry on a PBMC aliquot from every donor. The sample was also reused in another study, on T cells of mothers and their children. The second study's authors report: Nine systemically healthy Caucasian individuals served as donors, namely three mothers together with their six children. cDNA synthesis used all of the extracted RNA, with 1.5 ug of RNA in each 15 ul reaction. In the second PCR, the M1S primer introduced both the sample barcodes and 2-4 random nucleotides. Over 8.5 million TCR beta CDR3 reads came from each mother, compared with a few million reads from each child. In both related and unrelated pairs, thymic selection shapes the output of TCR recombination in a similar way, with inherited differences having only a minor effect. Normalized repertoire overlap in related mother-child pairs was always slightly higher than in unrelated mother-child pairs, but the difference was never significant. With a sensitivity of around 97 clones per million clonotypes, no persistent microchimeric T cell clones were detected. Deep NGS was used in the study to compare the TCR beta repertoires of mothers and children and to look for features that separate related mother-child pairs from unrelated individuals. On average, the children were approximately 11 +/- 4 years old, while the mothers were 40 +/- 4 years old. Libraries were sequenced on Illumina HiSeq 2000 with 100+100 nt paired-end reads after adapter ligation with NEBNext reagents. To prevent cross-contamination, the mother and child libraries were prepared a month apart and were sequenced in separate runs. Between roughly 500,000 and 2,000,000 distinct TCR beta clonotypes were identified per donor. Naive TCR beta clonotypes were estimated from low-frequency clonotypes matched to each donor's FACS-determined naive share, without sorting.

The sequence derives from a boy younger than 18 in good health. The sequenced sample consisted of blood. In this chain, TRBV5-1 is recombined with TRBJ2-1; 9 central bases correspond to TRBD2. The sequenced DNA is TGCGCCAGCAGCTCGGGTTGGACTAGCGCCTACAATGAGCAGTTCTTC. Translated, it reads CASSSGWTSAYNEQFF. This CDR3, with the reference TRBV5-1 and TRBJ2-1 proteins standing in past its ends, gives the full variable domain KAGVTQTPRYLIKTRGQQVTLSCSPISGHRSVSWYQQTPGQGLQFLFEYFSETQRNKGNFPGRFSGRQFSNSRSEMNVSTLELGDSALYLCASSSGWTSAYNEQFFGPGTRLTVL.